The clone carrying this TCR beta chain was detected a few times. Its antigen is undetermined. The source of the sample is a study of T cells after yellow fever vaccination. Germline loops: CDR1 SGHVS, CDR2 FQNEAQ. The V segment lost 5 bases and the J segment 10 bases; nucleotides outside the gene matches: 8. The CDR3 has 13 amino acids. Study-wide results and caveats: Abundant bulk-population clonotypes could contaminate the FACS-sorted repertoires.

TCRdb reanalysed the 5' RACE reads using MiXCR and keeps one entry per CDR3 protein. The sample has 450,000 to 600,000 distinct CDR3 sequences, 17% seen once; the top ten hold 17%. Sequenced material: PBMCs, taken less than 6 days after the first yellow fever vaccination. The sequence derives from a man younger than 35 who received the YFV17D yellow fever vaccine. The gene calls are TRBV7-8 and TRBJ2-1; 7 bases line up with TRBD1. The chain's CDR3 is CASSDRVSREQFF. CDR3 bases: TGTGCCAGCAGCGACAGGGTTTCTCGCGAGCAGTTCTTC.